This T cell receptor beta chain was identified in a study of T cell responses to AZD1222 COVID-19 vaccine. Germline assignment: CDR1 SGHRS and CDR2 YFSETQ. The germline V and J ends were trimmed by 2 bases and 6 bases, with 15 bases remaining between them. CDR3 size: 14 residues. Study-level points and caveats: Spike was spanned by vaccine-associated CD4 TCRs, with dominance at 160-218 and 743-854.

Second doses that came at about 4 or about 12 weeks were put together. Comments on this clone: The antigen is not known.

Data came from immunoSEQ multiplex PCR; TCRdb stores just in-frame clones and leaves some out. Of about 130,000 clones in the sample, 80% to 90% were seen once. This clonotype was obtained from an adult who received the AZD1222 COVID-19 vaccine. The sequencing here drew on peripheral blood, taken 28 days after the second AZD1222 dose. The chain carries TRBV5-1 and TRBJ2-7, with a tentative D call TRBD1 (5 bases). CDR3 amino acids: CASSLTTGTREQYF. The CDR3 coding sequence is TGCGCCAGCAGCTTAACCACAGGTACACGCGAGCAGTACTTC.